This T cell receptor (beta chain) is from a study of cytomegalovirus exposure and HLA in healthy donors. At the level of the study: HLA-typed donors were the source of about 85 million unique TCRs, which an early data release held. Whole-study results and caveats: Presence/absence results assume similar sequencing depth per donor, which may not hold.

On this clone: Antigen: not known.

The PCR was carried out with 60 Vbeta primers and 13 Jbeta primers. Assay used: immunoSEQ multiplex PCR; TCRdb lists only in-frame clones, some missing. In the table there are more than 110,000 clones, roughly 80% of which are singletons. Germline CDR1 is MNHEY and CDR2 is SVGAGI. Trimming pared 6 bases from V and 3 bases from J, leaving 9 bases between. The CDR3 extends over 13 amino acids. What was sequenced was PBMCs. The TCR sequence derives from a female donor in good health and CMV-seronegative. The rearrangement links TRBV6-5 to TRBJ1-3, with a weak D call TRBD1 (6 bases). CDR3 protein: CASRGHGGNTIYF. DNA for the CDR3: TGTGCCAGCAGGGGACACGGTGGAAACACCATATATTTT.